This TCR beta chain is from a study of shared clonotypes between healthy human individuals. Sequenced by immunoSEQ multiplex PCR; TCRdb stores in-frame clones only, minus some. The sample comprises about 980,000 clones, roughly 72% of which are singletons, and approximately 1.5% rests with the top ten. The CDR3 has 15 amino acids. Germline lookup yields CDR1 MNHEY and CDR2 SVGAGI. The V and J ends lost 6 bases and 9 bases, in that order; junction bases with no gene match: 14. The specimen was memory CD4+ T cells sorted from blood. Subset specified: CD45RA-negative fraction. The chain recombines TRBV6-5 with TRBJ2-1; 7 bases fit TRBD2. The clonotype was recovered from a man aged 18 to 29 in good health. Here the CDR3 reads CASRQGTKGVGEQFF. CDR3 sequence (DNA): TGTGCCAGCAGACAAGGGACTAAGGGAGTAGGTGAGCAGTTCTTC.